The 13 T cell receptor beta chains listed next were all sequenced from one sample in a study of blood T cell repertoires in COVID-19. Profiling relied on immunoSEQ multiplex PCR, and the TCRdb table lists in-frame clones only, not all of them. The profile shows under 25,000 clones, around 80% of them singletons. The sequenced material came from peripheral blood. The source of these receptors is a woman aged 80 or over with acute or convalescent COVID-19.

V gene TRBV5-1 combines with J gene TRBJ1-2; 10 bases match TRBD1. V lost 0 bases, J lost 4 bases, and 6 bases stayed unmatched. The CDR3 is 16 amino acids. CDR1 and CDR2 from the germline V gene are SGHRS and YFSETQ. The CDR3 bases are TGCGCCAGCAGCTTGGATGGGACAGGGGTGATCTATGGCTACACCTTC. The encoded protein is CASSLDGTGVIYGYTF.

V is TRBV3-1 (or the pseudogene TRBV3-2) and J is TRBJ1-2; TRBD1 matches at 8 bases. This CDR3 has 15 residues. The germline V gene has CDR1 LGHDT and CDR2 YNNKEL (reference sequence). Trimming at V came to 4 bases and at J to 6 bases, leaving 10 bases not matched to a gene. CDR3 in amino acids: CASSPGQGRGDGYTF. CDR3 bases: TGTGCCAGCAGCCCAGGACAGGGAAGAGGGGATGGCTACACCTTC.

The gene calls are TRBV5-4 and TRBJ2-5; possibly TRBD1 for D (6 bases). Germline V gives CDR1 SGHNT, CDR2 YYREEE (reference sequence). The CDR3 covers 17 residues. Trimming stripped 4 bases from V and 5 bases from J, with 24 bases between. This CDR3 reads CASSPSIAGTPGETQYF. In DNA form, the CDR3 reads TGTGCCAGCAGCCCGAGTATAGCCGGGACACCTGGGGAGACCCAGTACTTC.

The chain combines TRBV5-6 with TRBJ1-2; D is undetermined. Trimming cost V 0 bases and J 3 bases, with 15 bases left between them. Germline CDR1 is SGHDT and CDR2 is YYEEEE. The CDR3 length is 16 residues. The CDR3 DNA follows: TGTGCCAGCAGCTTGGTTTCGGTTACGAGAGACTATGGCTACACCTTC. The encoded protein is CASSLVSVTRDYGYTF.

The rearrangement links TRBV9 to TRBJ2-2, with TRBD2 identical over 13 bases. J was trimmed by 6 bases and V by 3 bases; bases with no gene match: 5. CDR3 length equals 16 residues. The germline gives CDR1 SGDLS, CDR2 YYNGEE. CDR3 in amino acids: CASSAQLAGGPGELFF. CDR3 bases: TGTGCCAGCAGCGCCCAACTAGCGGGAGGGCCCGGGGAGCTGTTTTTT.

This rearrangement joins TRBV20-1 to TRBJ1-1, with 11 bases matching TRBD1. Germline V gene data show CDR1 as DFQATT and CDR2 as SNEGSKA (reference sequence). This CDR3 is built from 15 residues. V lost 3 bases and J lost 4; bases outside the gene matches: 7. The CDR3 spells CSASPGQGGLTEAFF. CDR3 bases: TGCAGTGCTAGTCCGGGACAGGGGGGACTCACTGAAGCTTTCTTT.

The chain carries TRBV6-5 and TRBJ1-3; TRBD1 matches 7 bases. Germline loops: CDR1 MNHEY, CDR2 SVGAGI. V dropped 4 bases and J dropped 2; count of bases not matched to a gene: 5. CDR3 length: 15 amino acids. The CDR3 nucleotides are TGTGCCAGCAGTTCAGGAAGGGGGCCTGGAAACACCATATATTTT. Residues: CASSSGRGPGNTIYF.

CDR3 nucleotides: TGTGCCAGCAGCTTAGGAGGACAGAACTACGAGCAGTACTTC. Protein: CASSLGGQNYEQYF. V usage is TRBV7-9 and J usage is TRBJ2-7; TRBD1 might be the D (6 bases). Germline V gene lookup returns CDR1 SEHNR and CDR2 FQNEAQ (reference sequence). This CDR3 has 14 residues. V lost 1 base to trimming and J lost 3 bases, with 10 bases between them.

The chain employs TRBV29-1 and TRBJ2-7; no firm D call. The CDR3 runs to 11 residues. The ends were cut back, 7 bases at V and 7 bases at J, with 14 bases in the middle. CDR1 is SQVTM, CDR2 ANQGSEA, per germline. DNA for the CDR3: TGCAGCGCCACCGCGCATAAAGAGCAGTACTTC. Translating it yields CSATAHKEQYF.

The chain links TRBV10-1 to TRBJ2-7; D remains ambiguous. The CDR3 length is 17 residues. Trimming shortened V by 2 bases and J by 2 bases, and 19 bases separated the two germline ends. CDR1 is WNHNN and CDR2 is SYGVQD in the germline V gene (reference sequence). The CDR3 nucleotides read TGCGCCAGCAGTGAGGCATACAGAATCTCCAGAACCTACGAGCAGTACTTC. Translating gives CASSEAYRISRTYEQYF.

This CDR3 is CASSPGIGTGGQPQHF. In DNA form, the CDR3 reads TGCGCCAGCAGCCCCGGTATCGGGACAGGGGGTCAGCCCCAGCATTTT. This chain links TRBV10-2 with TRBJ1-5, with 11 bases identical to TRBD1. The V gene's germline CDR1 is WSHSY and CDR2 SAAADI. The CDR3 consists of 16 residues. The V and J ends lost 6 bases and 6 bases, in that order; junction bases with no gene match: 10.

This clone was seen once. The chain couples TRBV27 to TRBJ1-4, with 7 bases aligning to TRBD1. Trimming cost V 3 bases and J 4 bases; bases outside gene matches: 5. CDR1 and CDR2 (germline): MNHEY, SMNVEV (reference sequence). The CDR3 sequence is 15 residues long. The CDR3 nucleotides are TGTGCCAGCAGTTTGGAGACAGGGAATAATGAAAAACTGTTTTTT. Its translation is CASSLETGNNEKLFF.

V and J are TRBV5-4 and TRBJ1-2; 7 positions match TRBD1. The CDR3 loop spans 13 amino acids. CDR1 is SGHNT, CDR2 YYREEE, per germline (reference sequence). V lost 3 bases to trimming and J lost 4 bases; unmatched junction nucleotides: 3. The CDR3 sequence: CASSSGQFYGYTF. Written as DNA, the CDR3 is TGTGCCAGCAGCTCGGGACAGTTCTATGGCTACACCTTC. The full variable domain, rest sourced from reference TRBV5-4 and TRBJ1-2, is ETGVTQSPTHLIKTRGQQVTLRCSSQSGHNTVSWYQQALGQGPQFIFQYYREEENGRGNFPPRFSGLQFPNYSSELNVNALELDDSALYLCASSSGQFYGYTFGSGTRLTVV.